The 9 T cell receptor beta chains given below trace back to one sample, sequenced in a study of T cell repertoires in cytomegalovirus infection. TCRdb reprocessed the reads with MiXCR, giving one entry per CDR3 protein. The table lists 350,000 to 450,000 distinct CDR3 sequences, around a sixth of them singletons. Sequences were obtained from PBMCs. These receptor sequences come from a human donor in good health (CMV status not recorded). Some clones in this sample may be carry-over from other donors' samples.

This clonotype was detected only a few times. V is TRBV7-9 and J is TRBJ2-2, with D hard to call. From germline, CDR1 is SEHNR and CDR2 FQNEAQ (reference sequence). This CDR3 spans 15 amino acids. V gave up 2 bases and J gave up 6 bases, with 13 bases separating them. DNA for the CDR3: TGTGCCAGCAGCTTAAGGCCATTGGACCCCGGGGAGCTGTTTTTT. Protein sequence: CASSLRPLDPGELFF.

The chain recombines TRBV11-2 with TRBJ2-1; D possibly corresponds to TRBD1 (6 bases). CDR3 length: 15 residues. Trimming cost V 1 base and J 5 bases, with 12 bases left between them. In germline, CDR1 is SGHAT, CDR2 FQNNGV. The DNA for the CDR3 is TGTGCCAGCAGCTTAGTAGGCAGGGGCCACAATGAGCAGTTCTTC. It is translated as CASSLVGRGHNEQFF.

The chain uses TRBV6-1 and TRBJ2-1; no definite D call. CDR3 size: 14 residues. The V and J ends lost 5 bases and 4 bases respectively, with 12 bases between them. Germline V CDR1 and CDR2: MNHNS, SASEGT. DNA of the CDR3: TGTGCCAGCAGTTATTTTCGGTTATACAATGAGCAGTTCTTC. Translated: CASSYFRLYNEQFF.

V is TRBV24-1 and J is TRBJ2-3, with unresolved D. The length of the CDR3 is 13 residues. Per the germline V gene, CDR1 is KGHDR and CDR2 is SFDVKD. Deletions cut 7 bases from V and 3 bases from J, with 10 bases between. The CDR3, as DNA: TGTGCCACCAGACCTTCCCGAACAGATACGCAGTATTTT. The encoded protein is CATRPSRTDTQYF.

This clonotype has a handful of counts. This sequence joins TRBV4-1 and TRBJ1-4, with TRBD1 as a possible D gene (5 bases). This CDR3 contains 15 residues. The V end was cut by 2 bases, the J end by 5 bases, with 12 bases between. CDR1 MGHRA and CDR2 YSYEKL come from the germline V gene. The CDR3 region is CASSQPDRSNEKLFF. Here the CDR3 DNA reads TGCGCCAGCAGCCAACCCGACAGAAGCAATGAAAAACTGTTTTTT.

The table lists this clonotype with many counts. The rearrangement joins TRBV7-2 to TRBJ1-3; D is undetermined. The CDR3 is 16 residues long. V was clipped by 1 base and J by 0 bases, with 10 bases between them. The V gene's germline CDR1 is SGHTA and CDR2 FQGNSA. CDR3 nucleotides: TGTGCCAGCAGCTTAGGCGGACCCAGCTCTGGAAACACCATATATTTT. Its translation: CASSLGGPSSGNTIYF.

Many counts were recorded for this clonotype. V is TRBV4-2 and J is TRBJ1-2; D is uncertain. The CDR3 is made up of 16 amino acids. The V and J ends lost 0 bases and 0 bases respectively, with 11 bases between them. Looked up from germline, CDR1 is LGHNA and CDR2 is YNFKEQ. The CDR3 DNA reads as TGTGCCAGCAGCCAAGAGCCCCACTCACCTAACTATGGCTACACCTTC. Its protein product is CASSQEPHSPNYGYTF.

The chain recombines TRBV5-5 with TRBJ1-4, with 7 bases aligning to TRBD1. Per germline, CDR1 SGHKS and CDR2 YYEKEE (reference sequence). This CDR3 has 15 residues. Losses at the gene ends were 0 bases for V and 8 bases for J; bases not matched to a gene: 7. The CDR3 sequence: CASSLVGGSREKLFF. The CDR3 DNA follows: TGTGCCAGCAGCTTGGTAGGGGGCTCTCGGGAAAAACTGTTTTTT.

This clonotype was detected ten times or more. The CDR3 region is CASSLPQSAQYF. The CDR3 coding sequence is TGTGCCAGCAGCTTACCCCAATCGGCGCAGTATTTT. The V and J genes are TRBV7-2 and TRBJ2-3, with no clear D. V shed 2 bases and J shed 10 bases, with 10 bases lying between them. CDR1 and CDR2 (germline): SGHTA, FQGNSA. This CDR3 is built from 12 residues.